This note documents a single T cell receptor beta chain sequence. This entry belongs to a study of cytomegalovirus exposure and HLA in healthy donors. The method was immunoSEQ multiplex PCR; TCRdb's version includes in-frame clones alone and lacks a portion of them. The sample records 120,000 to 150,000 clones, approximately 86% being singletons. This TCR was recovered from a man aged 18-30 years in good health and CMV-seropositive. Sequencing used PBMCs.

This chain's CDR3 is CATREGLETQYF. The CDR3 DNA follows: TGTGCCACCCGGGAGGGCCTCGAGACCCAGTACTTC. The rearrangement uses TRBV15 and TRBJ2-5, with 8 nucleotides matching TRBD2. There are 12 residues in the CDR3. The germline V gene has CDR1 LNHNV and CDR2 YYDKDF (reference sequence). J lost 5 bases, V lost 8 bases, and 4 bases had no gene match.